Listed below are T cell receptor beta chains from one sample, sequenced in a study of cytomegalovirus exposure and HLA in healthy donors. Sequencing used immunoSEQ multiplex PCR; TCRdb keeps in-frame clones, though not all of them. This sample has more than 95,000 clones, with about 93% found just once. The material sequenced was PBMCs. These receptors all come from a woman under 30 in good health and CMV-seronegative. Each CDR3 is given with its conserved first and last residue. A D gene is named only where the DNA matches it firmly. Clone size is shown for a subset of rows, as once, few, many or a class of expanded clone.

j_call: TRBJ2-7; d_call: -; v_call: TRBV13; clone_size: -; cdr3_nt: TGTGCCAGCAGCCCCAGACAGGCTAGCTCCTACGAGCAGTACTTC; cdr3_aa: CASSPRQASSYEQYF
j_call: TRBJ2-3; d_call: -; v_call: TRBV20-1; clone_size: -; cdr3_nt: TGCAGTGGATCCGGCAGGGATACGCAGTATTTT; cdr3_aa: CSGSGRDTQYF
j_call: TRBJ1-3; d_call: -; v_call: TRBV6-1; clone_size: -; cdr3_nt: TGTGCCAGCAGTGAAGCGCAGGCAGTAACTGGAAACACCATATATTTT; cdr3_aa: CASSEAQAVTGNTIYF
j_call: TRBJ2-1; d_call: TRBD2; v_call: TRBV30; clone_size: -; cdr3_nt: TGTGCCTGGAAGAATAGACTAGCGGGGGAGAGCTCCTACAATGAGCAGTTCTTC; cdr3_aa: CAWKNRLAGESSYNEQFF
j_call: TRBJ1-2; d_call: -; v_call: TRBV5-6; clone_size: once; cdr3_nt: TGTGCCAGCAGCTTGGTTCAGAACTATGGCTACACCTTC; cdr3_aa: CASSLVQNYGYTF
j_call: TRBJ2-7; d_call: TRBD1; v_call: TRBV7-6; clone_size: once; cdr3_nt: TGTGCCAGCAGCCCGGACAGGGGGCTGCACGAGCAGTACTTC; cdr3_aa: CASSPDRGLHEQYF
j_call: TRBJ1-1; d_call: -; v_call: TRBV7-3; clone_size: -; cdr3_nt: TGTGCCAGCAGCTTCGGGGGGGGGAACACTGAAGCTTTCTTT; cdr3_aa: CASSFGGGNTEAFF
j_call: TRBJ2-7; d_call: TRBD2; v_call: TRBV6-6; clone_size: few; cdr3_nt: TGTGCCAGCAGAGCCGGGACTAGCGGTTCCTACGAGCAGTACTTC; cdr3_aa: CASRAGTSGSYEQYF
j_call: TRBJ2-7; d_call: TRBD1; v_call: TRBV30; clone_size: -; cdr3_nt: TGTGCCTCCTCTCCAGGGGGCCACGAGCAGTACTTC; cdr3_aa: CASSPGGHEQYF
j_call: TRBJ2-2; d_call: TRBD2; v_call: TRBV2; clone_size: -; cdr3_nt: TGTGCCAGCAGTGATCTCTTAATGCGGGGGGGCCGTCCCGGGGAGCTGTTTTTT; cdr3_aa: CASSDLLMRGGRPGELFF
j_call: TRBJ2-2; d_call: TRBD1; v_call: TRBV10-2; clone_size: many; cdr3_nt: TGCGCCAGCAGAACGGGACAGGGGGATGTCGGGGAGCTGTTTTTT; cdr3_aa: CASRTGQGDVGELFF
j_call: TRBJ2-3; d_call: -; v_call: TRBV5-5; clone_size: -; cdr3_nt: TGTGCCAGCAGCTTGGGGATCCTAGACACAGATACGCAGTATTTT; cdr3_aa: CASSLGILDTDTQYF
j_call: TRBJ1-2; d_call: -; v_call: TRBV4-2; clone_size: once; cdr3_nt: TGTGCCAGCAGCCAAGATAGTGACTATGGCTACACCTTC; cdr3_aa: CASSQDSDYGYTF
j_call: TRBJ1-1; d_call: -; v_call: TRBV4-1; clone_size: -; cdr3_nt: TGCGCCAACGCGACCCGTTGTGGTGGGGGGGCCCACCTGAACACTGAAGCTTTCTTT; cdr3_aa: CANATRCGGGAHLNTEAFF
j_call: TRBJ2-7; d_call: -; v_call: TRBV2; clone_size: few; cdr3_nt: TGTGCCAGCAGTGATAGCGGTTGGGCCTACGAGCAGTACTTC; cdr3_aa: CASSDSGWAYEQYF
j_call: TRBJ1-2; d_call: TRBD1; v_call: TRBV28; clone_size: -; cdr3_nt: TGTGCCAGCAGTGACCCCGGGACAGGGATGTACAGCTATGGCTACACCTTC; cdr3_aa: CASSDPGTGMYSYGYTF
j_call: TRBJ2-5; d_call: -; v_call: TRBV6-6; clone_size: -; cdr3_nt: TGTGCCAGCAGTTACCTCTCTAGCGTCGGAGAGACCCAGTACTTC; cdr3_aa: CASSYLSSVGETQYF
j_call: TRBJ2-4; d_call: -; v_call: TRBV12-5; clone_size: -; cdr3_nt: TGTGCTAGTGGGCCCATTTTAATTGAGGGCATTCAGTACTTC; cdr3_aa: CASGPILIEGIQYF
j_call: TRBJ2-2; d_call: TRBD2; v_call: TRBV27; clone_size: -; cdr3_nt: TGTGCCAGCAGAGCGGGAGGGACCGGGGAGCTGTTTTTT; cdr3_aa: CASRAGGTGELFF
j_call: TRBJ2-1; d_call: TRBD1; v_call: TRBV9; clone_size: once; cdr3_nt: TGTGCCAGCAGCGACGGACAGGGTCGAACGGATAACCAGTTCTTC; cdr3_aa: CASSDGQGRTDNQFF
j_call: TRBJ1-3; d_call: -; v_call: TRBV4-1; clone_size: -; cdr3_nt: TGCGCCAGCAGCCAAGGTCGTGCCAGAGGGTTGTCAGGAAACACCATATATTTT; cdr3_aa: CASSQGRARGLSGNTIYF
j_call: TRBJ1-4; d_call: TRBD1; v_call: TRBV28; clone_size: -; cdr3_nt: TGTGCCAGCAGTTTAGGCGGGACAGGGTCTGAAAAACTGTTTTTT; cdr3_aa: CASSLGGTGSEKLFF
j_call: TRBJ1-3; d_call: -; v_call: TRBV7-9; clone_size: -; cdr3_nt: TGTGCCAGCAGCTCTCTACAGCAAAGCTCTGGAAACACCATATATTTT; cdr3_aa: CASSSLQQSSGNTIYF
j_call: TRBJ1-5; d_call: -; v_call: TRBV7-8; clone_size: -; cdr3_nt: TGTGCCAGCAGCTTAGATGGTCTCTTAACGGTCTATAGCAATCAGCCCCAGCATTTT; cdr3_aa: CASSLDGLLTVYSNQPQHF